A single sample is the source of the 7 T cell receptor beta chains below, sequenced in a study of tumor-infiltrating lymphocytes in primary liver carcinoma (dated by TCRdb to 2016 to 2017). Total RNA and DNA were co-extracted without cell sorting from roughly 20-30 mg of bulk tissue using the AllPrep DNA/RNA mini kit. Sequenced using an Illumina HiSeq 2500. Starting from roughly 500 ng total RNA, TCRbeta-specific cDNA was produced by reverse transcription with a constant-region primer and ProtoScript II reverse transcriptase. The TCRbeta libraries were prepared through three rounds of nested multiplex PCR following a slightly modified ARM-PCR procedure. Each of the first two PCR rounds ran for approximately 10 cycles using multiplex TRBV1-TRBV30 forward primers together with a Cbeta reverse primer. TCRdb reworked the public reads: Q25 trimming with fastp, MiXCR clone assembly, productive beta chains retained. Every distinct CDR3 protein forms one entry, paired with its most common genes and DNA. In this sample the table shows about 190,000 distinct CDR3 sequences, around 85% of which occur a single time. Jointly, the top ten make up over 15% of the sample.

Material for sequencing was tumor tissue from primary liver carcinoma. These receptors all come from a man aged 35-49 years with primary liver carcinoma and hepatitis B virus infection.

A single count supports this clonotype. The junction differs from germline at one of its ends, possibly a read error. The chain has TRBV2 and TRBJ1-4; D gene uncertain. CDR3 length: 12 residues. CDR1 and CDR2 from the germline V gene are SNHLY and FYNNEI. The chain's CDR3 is CAGRQDREKLFF. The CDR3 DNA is TGTGCCGGCAGACAAGATCGGGAAAAACTGTTTTTT.

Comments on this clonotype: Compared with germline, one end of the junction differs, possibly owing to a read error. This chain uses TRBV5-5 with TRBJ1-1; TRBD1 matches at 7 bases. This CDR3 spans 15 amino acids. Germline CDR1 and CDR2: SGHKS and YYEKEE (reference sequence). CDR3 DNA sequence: TGTGCCATCAGCTTGTGGGTAGGGGGCTACACTGAAGCTTTCTTT. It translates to CAISLWVGGYTEAFF.

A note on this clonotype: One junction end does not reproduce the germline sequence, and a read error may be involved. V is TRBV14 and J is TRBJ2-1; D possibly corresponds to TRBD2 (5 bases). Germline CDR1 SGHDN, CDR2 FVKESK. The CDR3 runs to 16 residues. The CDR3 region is CASSAVSGWVNNDQFF. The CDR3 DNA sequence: TGTGCAAGCAGTGCCGTATCGGGATGGGTAAACAATGATCAGTTCTTC.

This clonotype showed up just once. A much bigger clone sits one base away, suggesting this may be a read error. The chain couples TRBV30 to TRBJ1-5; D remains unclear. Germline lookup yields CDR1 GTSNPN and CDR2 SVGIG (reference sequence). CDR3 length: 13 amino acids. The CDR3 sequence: CACSVAGNQPQHF. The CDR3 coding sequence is TGTGCCTGCAGTGTTGCCGGAAATCAGCCCCAGCATTTT.

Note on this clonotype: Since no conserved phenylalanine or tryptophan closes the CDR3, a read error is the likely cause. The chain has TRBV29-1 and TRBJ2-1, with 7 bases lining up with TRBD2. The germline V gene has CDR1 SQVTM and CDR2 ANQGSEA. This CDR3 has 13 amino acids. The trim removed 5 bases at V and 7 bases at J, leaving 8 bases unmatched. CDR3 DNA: TGCAGCGTTCGGGACTATGCAATGAATGAGCAGTTCATC. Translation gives CSVRDYAMNEQFI.

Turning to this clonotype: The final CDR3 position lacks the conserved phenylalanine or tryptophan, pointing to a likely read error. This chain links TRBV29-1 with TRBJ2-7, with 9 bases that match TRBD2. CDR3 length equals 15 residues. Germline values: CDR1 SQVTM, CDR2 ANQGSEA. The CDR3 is CIVEDGLAGSYEQYL. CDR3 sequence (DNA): TGCATCGTTGAAGATGGTCTAGCGGGGTCCTACGAGCAGTACTTA.

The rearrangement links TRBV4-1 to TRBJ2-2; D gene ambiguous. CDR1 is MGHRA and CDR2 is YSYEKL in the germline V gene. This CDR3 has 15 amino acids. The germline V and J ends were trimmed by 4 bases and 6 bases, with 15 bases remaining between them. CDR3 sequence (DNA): TGCGCCAGCAGCCTCCAGGCGGAGAGCTCCGGGGAGCTGTTTTTT. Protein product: CASSLQAESSGELFF.